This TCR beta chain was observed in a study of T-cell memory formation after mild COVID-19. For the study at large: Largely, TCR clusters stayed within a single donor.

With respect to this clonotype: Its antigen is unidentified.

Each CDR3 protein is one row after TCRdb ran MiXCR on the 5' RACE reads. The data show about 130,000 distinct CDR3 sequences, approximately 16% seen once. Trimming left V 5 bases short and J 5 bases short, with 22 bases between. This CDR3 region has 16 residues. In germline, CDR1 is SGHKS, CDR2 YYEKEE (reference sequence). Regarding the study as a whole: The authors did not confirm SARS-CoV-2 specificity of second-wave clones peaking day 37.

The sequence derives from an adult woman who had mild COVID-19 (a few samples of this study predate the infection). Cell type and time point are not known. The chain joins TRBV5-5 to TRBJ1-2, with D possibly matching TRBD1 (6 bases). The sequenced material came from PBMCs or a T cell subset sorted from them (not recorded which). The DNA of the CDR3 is TGTGCCAGCAGAGCCTTGGGGGCGCCACCCCGTTATGGCTACACCTTC. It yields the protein CASRALGAPPRYGYTF.